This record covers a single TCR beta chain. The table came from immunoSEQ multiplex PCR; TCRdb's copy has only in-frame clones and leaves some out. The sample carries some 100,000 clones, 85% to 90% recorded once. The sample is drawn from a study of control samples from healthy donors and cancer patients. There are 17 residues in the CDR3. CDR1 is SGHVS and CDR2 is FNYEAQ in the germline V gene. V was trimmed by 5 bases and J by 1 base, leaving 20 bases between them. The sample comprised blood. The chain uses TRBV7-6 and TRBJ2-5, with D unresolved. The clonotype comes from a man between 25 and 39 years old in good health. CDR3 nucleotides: TGTGCCAGCAGCAACCGCCCCGTCGGTGCGGCCCAAGAGACCCAGTACTTC. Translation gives CASSNRPVGAAQETQYF.